This TCR beta chain was sequenced for a study of CD4 T cells in relation to SARS-CoV-2 and coronaviruses. Study-wide context: After 10 days of antigen culture, PBMC TCR beta CDR3s were sequenced.

Before the COVID-19 pandemic, during about 2011-2019, CD4+ T cells were taken from unexposed donors. CD4+ T cells were isolated from the cells after more than nine days of culture. As cell numbers allowed, unexposed-donor CD4+ T cells faced SARS-CoV-2 S/N and four cold-coronavirus spikes. Roughly 2 million PBMCs per well were cultured with around 10 IU/ml IL-2. Cultures received half-medium IL-2 refreshes on days 3 and 7. Repertoires were generated with immunoSEQ multiplex PCR, while TCRdb's copy carries only in-frame clones and drops some. The sample contains 20,000 to 25,000 clones, less than 70% of which appear only once. The ends lost 6 bases at V and 3 bases at J; junction bases unmatched: 5. The CDR3 is 14 amino acids. Concerning this clone: Its cognate antigen is unknown.

The clonotype comes from a human donor in good health. Material for sequencing was CD4+ T cells from PBMCs, cultured in vitro. This chain links TRBV23-1 with TRBJ1-2; 9 bases line up with TRBD1. TRBV23-1 is flagged as an ORF with uncertain function. Here the CDR3 reads CASRWDRVDYGYTF. DNA for the CDR3: TGCGCCAGCAGATGGGACAGGGTAGACTATGGCTACACCTTC.